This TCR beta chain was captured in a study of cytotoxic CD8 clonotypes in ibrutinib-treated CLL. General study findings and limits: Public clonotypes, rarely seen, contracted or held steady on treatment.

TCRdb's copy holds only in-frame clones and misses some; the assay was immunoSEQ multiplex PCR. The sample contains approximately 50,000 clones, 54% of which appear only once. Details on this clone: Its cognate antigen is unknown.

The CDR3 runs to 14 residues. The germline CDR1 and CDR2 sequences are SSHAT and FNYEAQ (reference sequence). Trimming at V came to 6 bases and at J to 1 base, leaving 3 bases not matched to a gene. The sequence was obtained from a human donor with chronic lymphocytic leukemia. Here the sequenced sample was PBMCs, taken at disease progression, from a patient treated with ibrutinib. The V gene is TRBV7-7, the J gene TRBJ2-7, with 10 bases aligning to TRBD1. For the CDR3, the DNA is TGTGCCAGCAGTAGGGACAGGGGATCCTACGAGCAGTACTTC. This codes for CASSRDRGSYEQYF.